A single sample is the source of the 20 T cell receptor beta chains below, sequenced in a study of PD-1 blockade in classical Hodgkin lymphoma. Libraries were prepared by immunoSEQ multiplex PCR; TCRdb keeps only in-frame clonotypes and omits some of them. The repertoire holds more than 13,000 clones, with about nine tenths as singletons. Indicated time point: cycle 4 day 1 (C4D1), after five to seven weeks of nivolumab. All patients experienced relapse after autologous stem cell transplantation, and brentuximab vedotin exposure was variable. Magnetic negative selection, applied to thawed PBMCs, was used to isolate the CD8+ T cells. The sequenced sample was CD8+ T cells from blood, obtained before the fourth cycle of nivolumab. These receptors all come from a human donor with classical Hodgkin lymphoma.

The chain employs TRBV27 and TRBJ1-6; 9 bases agree with TRBD1. V lost 4 bases and J lost 10; bases outside the gene matches: 5. Germline CDR1 and CDR2: MNHEY and SMNVEV (reference sequence). This CDR3 has 14 amino acids. The CDR3 sequence is CASSYGQGLSPLHF. The CDR3 coding sequence is TGTGCCAGCAGTTACGGACAGGGGTTGTCACCCCTCCACTTT.

V is TRBV27 and J is TRBJ2-1, with TRBD2 identical over 8 bases. There are 16 residues in the CDR3. Germline CDR1 and CDR2: MNHEY and SMNVEV (reference sequence). J gave up 8 bases and V 3 bases, and 12 bases lay outside the gene matches. The CDR3 protein is CASSFVSSGNRDEQFF. Here the CDR3 DNA reads TGTGCCAGCAGTTTTGTCAGTAGCGGGAACCGCGATGAGCAGTTCTTC.

This clone appeared once. The chain combines TRBV7-9 with TRBJ2-1, with D perhaps TRBD2 (5 bases). Germline CDR1 is SEHNR and CDR2 is FQNEAQ (reference sequence). This CDR3 comprises 14 residues. V was pared by 5 bases and J by 2 bases, with 10 bases between. CDR3 protein: CASSLPEAYNEQFF. The DNA of the CDR3 is TGTGCCAGCAGCCTCCCGGAGGCCTACAATGAGCAGTTCTTC.

J is TRBJ1-1 and V is TRBV2, with 8 bases fitting TRBD1. This CDR3 is 14 amino acids long. With 3 bases clipped from V and 1 base from J, the junction kept 1 base outside the gene matches. Per the germline V gene, CDR1 is SNHLY and CDR2 is FYNNEI. This chain's CDR3 is CASSDQGANTEAFF. As DNA, the CDR3 is TGTGCCAGCAGTGATCAGGGGGCGAACACTGAAGCTTTCTTT.

The chain combines TRBV28 with TRBJ1-3, with D maybe TRBD1 (6 bases). V lost 8 bases and J lost 4, with 12 bases in between. Per germline, CDR1 MDHEN and CDR2 SYDVKM. The length of the CDR3 is 13 residues. The CDR3 spells CASGTGIGNTIYF. CDR3 DNA sequence: TGTGCCAGCGGAACAGGGATAGGAAACACCATATATTTT.

V is TRBV7-8 and J is TRBJ2-7, with a possible D match to TRBD1 (5 bases). From germline, CDR1 is SGHVS and CDR2 FQNEAQ. CDR3 length: 14 amino acids. V dropped 5 bases and J dropped 2 bases, with 13 bases sitting between them. The CDR3 sequence is CASSQGGSPYEQYF. Here the CDR3 DNA reads TGTGCCAGCAGCCAGGGTGGTTCGCCCTACGAGCAGTACTTC.

The V and J genes are TRBV10-1 and TRBJ2-3; TRBD2 is a possible D gene (6 bases). The CDR3 contains 15 residues. From germline, CDR1 is WNHNN and CDR2 SYGVQD (reference sequence). V gave up 1 base and J gave up 2 bases, with 10 bases separating them. The CDR3 spells CASSEWGDSTDTQYF. Here the CDR3 DNA reads TGCGCCAGCAGTGAGTGGGGGGACTCCACAGATACGCAGTATTTT.

The chain couples TRBV19 to TRBJ2-1; TRBD2 matches 8 bases. V lost 3 bases and J lost 4; bases outside the gene matches: 11. The germline CDR1 and CDR2 sequences are LNHDA and SQIVND (reference sequence). The CDR3 length is 17 residues. CDR3 bases: TGTGCCAGTAGTATGCCCCTTACTAGCGGAGTATACAATGAGCAGTTCTTC. Translating gives CASSMPLTSGVYNEQFF.

The chain is built from TRBV28 and TRBJ1-1; D not certain. Germline CDR1 is MDHEN and CDR2 is SYDVKM. There are 13 residues in the CDR3. The germline V and J ends were trimmed by 5 bases and 3 bases, with 10 bases remaining between them. As DNA, the CDR3 is TGTGCCAGCAGTGAATACAGACACACTGAAGCTTTCTTT. Protein sequence: CASSEYRHTEAFF.

The chain joins TRBV18 to TRBJ2-7; D may correspond to TRBD1 or TRBD2 (5 bases each). V was pared by 8 bases and J by 3 bases, with 23 bases between. CDR3 size: 16 residues. Germline assignment: CDR1 KGHSH and CDR2 LQKENI. CDR3 DNA sequence: TGTGCCAGCCTAGGTAGGACCGGTCCGGGACGCTACGAGCAGTACTTC. Translation gives CASLGRTGPGRYEQYF.

The rearrangement links TRBV28 to TRBJ2-7, with D tentatively TRBD1 or TRBD2 (5 bases each). With 10 bases removed from V and 2 bases from J, the gap between germline ends came to 18 bases. The CDR3 covers 14 residues. Germline loops: CDR1 MDHEN, CDR2 SYDVKM. CDR3 bases: TGTGCCACCATCGGGGCTACTACCCCCTACGAGCAGTACTTC. Protein product: CATIGATTPYEQYF.

This clone occurred once. The J gene is TRBJ2-3, the V gene TRBV28; TRBD2 matches 11 bases. With 2 bases clipped from V and 4 bases from J, the junction kept 2 bases outside the gene matches. Germline V gene lookup returns CDR1 MDHEN and CDR2 SYDVKM. This CDR3 region has 15 residues. For the CDR3, the DNA is TGTGCCAGCAGTTTACTAGCGGGGGGTTCAGATACGCAGTATTTT. Its protein is CASSLLAGGSDTQYF. The full variable domain, in which reference TRBV28 and TRBJ2-3 provide the parts outside the CDR3, is DVKVTQSSRYLVKRTGEKVFLECVQDMDHENMFWYRQDPGLGLRLIYFSYDVKMKEKGDIPEGYSVSREKKERFSLILESASTNQTSMYLCASSLLAGGSDTQYFGPGTRLTVL.

The J gene is TRBJ2-3, the V gene TRBV28, with 8 nucleotides matching TRBD2. This CDR3 is 18 amino acids long. Germline CDR1 is MDHEN and CDR2 is SYDVKM. After removal of 2 bases from V and 4 bases from J, the junction contained 14 bases not matched to a gene. CDR3 residues: CASSLIDQRELIADTQYF. In DNA form, the CDR3 reads TGTGCCAGCAGTTTAATCGATCAGCGGGAGTTGATCGCAGATACGCAGTATTTT.

The rearrangement links TRBV19 to TRBJ2-1, with a weak D call TRBD1 (5 bases). This CDR3 is 13 amino acids long. Trimming stripped 3 bases from V and 6 bases from J, with 9 bases between. Germline CDR1 LNHDA, CDR2 SQIVND (reference sequence). The CDR3 protein is CASSILQANEQFF. In nucleotides, the CDR3 is TGTGCCAGTAGTATCTTACAGGCCAATGAGCAGTTCTTC.

This chain joins TRBV13 and TRBJ2-3; weak D call: TRBD1 (6 bases). V gave up 5 bases and J gave up 0 bases, with 12 bases separating them. This CDR3 has 15 amino acids. The germline CDR1 and CDR2 sequences are PRHDT and FYEKMQ (reference sequence). CDR3: CASSTRTESTDTQYF. Written as DNA, the CDR3 is TGTGCCAGCAGCACACGGACAGAAAGCACAGATACGCAGTATTTT.

This chain links TRBV10-3 with TRBJ1-5, with D possibly being TRBD1 (5 bases). Trimming shortened V by 6 bases and J by 4 bases, and 13 bases separated the two germline ends. The germline CDR1 and CDR2 sequences are ENHRY and SYGVKD. The CDR3 is made up of 14 amino acids. In DNA, the CDR3 is TGTGCCATCAGAGGTGGTGGGGGTAATCAGCCCCAGCATTTT. Its translation: CAIRGGGGNQPQHF.

The J gene is TRBJ2-5, the V gene TRBV2; a possible D gene is TRBD1 (5 bases). The V and J ends lost 6 bases and 5 bases respectively, with 7 bases between them. Germline CDR1 is SNHLY and CDR2 is FYNNEI. The length of the CDR3 is 11 residues. Written as DNA, the CDR3 is TGTGCCAGCAGGGGGCTGGAGACCCAGTACTTC. The encoded protein is CASRGLETQYF.

The gene calls are TRBV28 and TRBJ2-3, with unresolved D. This CDR3 is 15 amino acids long. Deletions cut 0 bases from V and 0 bases from J, with 7 bases between. Germline CDR1 and CDR2: MDHEN and SYDVKM. The CDR3 DNA is TGTGCCAGCAGTTTATGGTTGCGGAGCACAGATACGCAGTATTTT. Encoded protein: CASSLWLRSTDTQYF.

V is TRBV7-8 and J is TRBJ2-7; 8 nucleotides match TRBD2. The V gene's germline CDR1 is SGHVS and CDR2 FQNEAQ. The J segment lost 5 bases and the V segment lost 5 bases, leaving 8 bases of the junction unmatched. The CDR3 consists of 14 residues. The CDR3 region has the DNA TGTGCCAGCAGCACAGTAGCGGGACCGGACGAGCAGTACTTC. It yields the protein CASSTVAGPDEQYF.

The CDR3 here is CASSQRLIFLTDTQYF. CDR3 nucleotide sequence: TGTGCCAGCAGCCAAAGGTTGATATTTCTCACAGATACGCAGTATTTT. V gene TRBV14 combines with J gene TRBJ2-3; D not resolved. CDR1 and CDR2 from the germline V gene are SGHDN and FVKESK. Trimming removed 2 bases at V and 2 bases at J, with 14 bases between. This CDR3 comprises 16 residues.